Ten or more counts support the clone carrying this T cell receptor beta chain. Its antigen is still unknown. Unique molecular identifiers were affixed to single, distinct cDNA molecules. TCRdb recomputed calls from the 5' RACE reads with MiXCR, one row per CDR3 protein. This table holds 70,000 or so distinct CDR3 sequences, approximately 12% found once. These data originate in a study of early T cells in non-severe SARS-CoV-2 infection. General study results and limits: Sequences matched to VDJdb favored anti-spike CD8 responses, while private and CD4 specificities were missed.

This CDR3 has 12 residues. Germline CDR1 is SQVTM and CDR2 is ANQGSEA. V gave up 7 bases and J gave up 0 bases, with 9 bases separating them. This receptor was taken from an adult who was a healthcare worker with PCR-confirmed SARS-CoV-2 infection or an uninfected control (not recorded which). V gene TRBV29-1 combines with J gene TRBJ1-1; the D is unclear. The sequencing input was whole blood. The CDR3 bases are TGCAGCGCAGGACGGGTGAACACTGAAGCTTTCTTT. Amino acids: CSAGRVNTEAFF.